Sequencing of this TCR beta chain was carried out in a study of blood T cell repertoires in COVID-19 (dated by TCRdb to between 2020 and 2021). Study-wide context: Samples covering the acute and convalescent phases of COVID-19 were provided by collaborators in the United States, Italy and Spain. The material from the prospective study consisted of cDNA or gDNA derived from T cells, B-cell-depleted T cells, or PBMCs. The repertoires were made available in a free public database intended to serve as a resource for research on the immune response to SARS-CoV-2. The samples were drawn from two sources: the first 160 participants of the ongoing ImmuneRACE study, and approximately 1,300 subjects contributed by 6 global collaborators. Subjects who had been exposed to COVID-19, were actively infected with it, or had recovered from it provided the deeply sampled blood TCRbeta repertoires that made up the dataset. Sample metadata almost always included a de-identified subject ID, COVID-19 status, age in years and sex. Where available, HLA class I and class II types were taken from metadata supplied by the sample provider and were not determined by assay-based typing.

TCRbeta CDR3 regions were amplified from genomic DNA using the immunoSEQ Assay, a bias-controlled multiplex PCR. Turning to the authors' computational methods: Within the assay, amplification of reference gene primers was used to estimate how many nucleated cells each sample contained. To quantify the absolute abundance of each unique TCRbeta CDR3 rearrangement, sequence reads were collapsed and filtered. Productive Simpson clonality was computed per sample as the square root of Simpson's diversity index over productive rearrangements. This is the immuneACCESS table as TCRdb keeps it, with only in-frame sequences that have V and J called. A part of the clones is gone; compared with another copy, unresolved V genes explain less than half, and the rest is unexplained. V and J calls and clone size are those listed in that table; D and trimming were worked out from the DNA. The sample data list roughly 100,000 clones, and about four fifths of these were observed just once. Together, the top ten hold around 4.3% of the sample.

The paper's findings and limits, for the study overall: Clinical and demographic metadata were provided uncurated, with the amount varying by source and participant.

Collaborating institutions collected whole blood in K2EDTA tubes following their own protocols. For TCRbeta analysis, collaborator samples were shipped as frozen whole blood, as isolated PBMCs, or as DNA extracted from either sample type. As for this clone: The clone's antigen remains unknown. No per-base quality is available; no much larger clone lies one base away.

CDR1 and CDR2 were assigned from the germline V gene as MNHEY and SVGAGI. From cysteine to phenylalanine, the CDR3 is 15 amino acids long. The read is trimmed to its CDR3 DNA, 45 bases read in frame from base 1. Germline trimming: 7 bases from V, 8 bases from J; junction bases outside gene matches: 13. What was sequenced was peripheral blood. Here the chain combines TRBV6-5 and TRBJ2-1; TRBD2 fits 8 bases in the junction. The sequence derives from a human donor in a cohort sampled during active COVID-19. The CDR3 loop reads CASKAVAGITDEQFF. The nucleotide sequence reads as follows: TGTGCCAGCAAGGCTGTAGCGGGGATTACGGATGAGCAGTTCTTC.